Each of the 22 T cell receptor beta chains below was sequenced from the same sample in a study of somatic mutations in cytotoxic T cells in rheumatoid arthritis. Using immunoSEQ multiplex PCR, the repertoire was profiled, and TCRdb retains in-frame clones only, with some absent. In the table there are under 20,000 clones, more than 80% of which are singletons. The sequencing sample was made of CD8+ T cells sorted from blood. The receptor source for this set is an adult with rheumatoid arthritis.

The chain employs TRBV23-1 and TRBJ2-3, with 15 bases aligning to TRBD2. TRBV23-1 falls under the ORF class, with uncertain function. The CDR3 sequence is 20 residues long. V lost 2 bases to trimming and J lost 4 bases; unmatched junction nucleotides: 13. The CDR3 DNA reads as TGCGCCAGCAGTCAACTTTGGACTAGCGGGAGGGCGAGCGGGGCAGATACGCAGTATTTT. This sequence encodes CASSQLWTSGRASGADTQYF.

This rearrangement joins TRBV27 to TRBJ1-3, with TRBD1 as a possible D gene (5 bases). The CDR3 sequence is 14 residues long. Germline assignment: CDR1 MNHEY and CDR2 SMNVEV (reference sequence). The V and J ends lost 5 bases and 0 bases respectively, with 8 bases between them. CDR3 in amino acids: CASSGALSGNTIYF. CDR3 sequence (DNA): TGTGCCAGCAGTGGGGCTCTCTCTGGAAACACCATATATTTT.

This chain joins TRBV7-8 and TRBJ2-5; tentative D call: TRBD2 (5 bases). Germline V gene lookup returns CDR1 SGHVS and CDR2 FQNEAQ. V was cut by 6 bases and J by 9 bases, with 29 bases left in between. The CDR3 consists of 17 residues. The CDR3 loop is CASRTGRGPAAQRAQYF. In DNA, the CDR3 is TGTGCCAGCAGGACGGGGAGAGGTCCGGCGGCCCAAAGGGCCCAGTACTTC.

J is TRBJ2-7 and V is TRBV4-3; D tentatively reads TRBD1 or TRBD2 (5 bases each). The V and J ends lost 4 bases and 5 bases respectively, with 18 bases between them. The CDR3 covers 15 residues. CDR1 is LGHNA and CDR2 is YSLEER in the germline V gene. As DNA, the CDR3 is TGCGCCAGCAGCCCTCGGGGCACTAGAGTGGACGAGCAGTACTTC. Translation: CASSPRGTRVDEQYF.

The V gene is TRBV10-3, the J gene TRBJ2-3; tentatively, D is TRBD2 (5 bases). The CDR3 runs 13 residues. Trimming removed 7 bases from V and 0 bases from J, with 8 bases in between. Germline V gene lookup returns CDR1 ENHRY and CDR2 SYGVKD. CDR3 sequence reads: CAIKEGSTDTQYF. Here the CDR3 DNA reads TGTGCCATCAAAGAGGGTAGCACAGATACGCAGTATTTT.

V and J are TRBV7-2 and TRBJ1-2; TRBD1 might be the D (5 bases). The CDR3 extends over 18 amino acids. V shed 10 bases and J shed 5 bases, with 32 bases lying between them. The germline V gene encodes CDR1 SGHTA and CDR2 FQGNSA. Written as DNA, the CDR3 is TGTGCCACCAGGATACAATTAAGAGGGGCAGAAACAATTTATGGCTACACCTTC. Protein: CATRIQLRGAETIYGYTF.

The chain recombines TRBV30 with TRBJ2-5, with TRBD2 matching 11 bases. The CDR3 extends over 15 amino acids. Germline trimming cut 5 bases from V and 2 bases from J; bases unmatched to any gene: 7. Germline lookup yields CDR1 GTSNPN and CDR2 SVGIG (reference sequence). The CDR3 is CAWGLAGGIQETQYF. As DNA, the CDR3 is TGTGCCTGGGGGCTAGCGGGAGGTATTCAAGAGACCCAGTACTTC.

The chain is built from TRBV27 and TRBJ2-3; D remains ambiguous. The CDR3 runs 13 residues. The V end lost 0 bases, the J end lost 0 bases, and 1 base lay between the germline ends. CDR1 MNHEY and CDR2 SMNVEV come from the germline V gene (reference sequence). The DNA of the CDR3 is TGTGCCAGCAGTTTATCGAGCACAGATACGCAGTATTTT. Residues: CASSLSSTDTQYF.

The chain couples TRBV27 to TRBJ2-3; unclear D gene. This CDR3 is 16 amino acids long. V lost 2 bases and J lost 6, with 18 bases in between. Germline CDR1 MNHEY, CDR2 SMNVEV (reference sequence). This CDR3 is CASSLRKATTADTQYF. CDR3 bases: TGTGCCAGCAGTTTACGTAAAGCAACAACGGCGGATACGCAGTATTTT.

The CDR3 sequence: CASSSPGRSGSVSYNEQFF. The CDR3 coding sequence is TGTGCCAGCAGTTCCCCCGGACGTAGCGGGAGTGTTTCCTACAATGAGCAGTTCTTC. J is TRBJ2-1 and V is TRBV28, with 9 bases matching TRBD2. The V and J ends lost 4 bases and 1 base, in that order; junction bases with no gene match: 14. Germline CDR1 is MDHEN and CDR2 is SYDVKM. CDR3 size: 19 residues.

The rearrangement joins TRBV7-6 to TRBJ2-1, with TRBD2 matching 8 bases. There are 15 residues in the CDR3. V shed 2 bases, J shed 0 bases, and the junction held 0 bases outside the gene matches. Germline CDR1 and CDR2: SGHVS and FNYEAQ. The CDR3 DNA sequence: TGTGCCAGCAGCTTAAGCGGGGGCTCCTACAATGAGCAGTTCTTC. It codes for CASSLSGGSYNEQFF.

The J gene is TRBJ1-1, the V gene TRBV20-1; D is unresolved. CDR3 length equals 10 residues. Trimming took off 3 bases at V and 8 bases at J, with 7 bases between the two ends. Germline CDR1 and CDR2: DFQATT and SNEGSKA (reference sequence). The CDR3 region has the DNA TGCAGTGCTAGCGCGGGGGAAGCTTTCTTT. It encodes CSASAGEAFF.

This chain connects TRBV15 to TRBJ1-5; 7 bases match TRBD1. V lost 4 bases to trimming and J lost 6 bases; unmatched junction nucleotides: 9. Germline V gives CDR1 LNHNV, CDR2 YYDKDF (reference sequence). The CDR3 spans 15 residues. The CDR3 DNA is TGTGCCACCAGCACCGACTATTACAGGGGTCAGCCCCAGCATTTT. This sequence encodes CATSTDYYRGQPQHF.

V gene TRBV30 combines with J gene TRBJ1-1; 8 nucleotides line up with TRBD1. The CDR3 loop spans 12 amino acids. Germline CDR1 GTSNPN, CDR2 SVGIG (reference sequence). V was clipped by 6 bases and J by 2 bases; unmatched bases: 2. CDR3 residues: CACGQGNTEAFF. The CDR3 nucleotides are TGTGCCTGTGGACAGGGAAACACTGAAGCTTTCTTT.

This chain connects TRBV4-3 to TRBJ2-7, with D perhaps TRBD2 (5 bases). Germline V gene sequence: CDR1 LGHNA, CDR2 YSLEER. The CDR3 runs to 15 residues. The V gene lost 0 bases and the J gene lost 0 bases, with 9 bases spanning the gap. CDR3 DNA sequence: TGCGCCAGCAGCCAAGATCGAGGGAGCTCCTACGAGCAGTACTTC. It specifies CASSQDRGSSYEQYF.

This clone was found a few times. The chain links TRBV7-9 to TRBJ1-4; D is possibly TRBD1 (5 bases). CDR1 and CDR2 from the germline V gene are SEHNR and FQNEAQ (reference sequence). Between the trimmed V and J ends, which lost 1 base and 5 bases, there was a span of 8 bases. This CDR3 spans 14 amino acids. The CDR3, as DNA: TGTGCCAGCAGCTTAGAGGGGTCGAATGAAAAACTGTTTTTT. This gives the protein CASSLEGSNEKLFF.

The rearrangement uses TRBV2 and TRBJ1-5; TRBD1 matches at 8 bases. V dropped 4 bases and J dropped 1; count of bases not matched to a gene: 6. Germline CDR1 is SNHLY and CDR2 is FYNNEI. The CDR3 is 16 amino acids. The CDR3 coding sequence is TGTGCCAGCAGTGGCTGGGACAGGTTAAGCAATCAGCCCCAGCATTTT. This codes for CASSGWDRLSNQPQHF.

The sample holds one count of this clone. The genes are TRBV7-3 and TRBJ1-2, with D tentatively TRBD1 (5 bases). The CDR3 has 14 amino acids. CDR1 SGHTA and CDR2 FQGTGA come from the germline V gene. The V and J ends lost 1 base and 7 bases respectively, with 13 bases between them. CDR3 sequence reads: CASSLRGGDGGYTF. As DNA, the CDR3 is TGTGCCAGCAGCTTAAGGGGAGGGGATGGTGGCTACACCTTC.

J is TRBJ2-3 and V is TRBV9, with D perhaps given as TRBD1 or TRBD2 (5 bases each). Germline CDR1 is SGDLS and CDR2 is YYNGEE. With 7 bases removed from V and 2 bases from J, the gap between germline ends came to 14 bases. This CDR3 contains 14 residues. The CDR3 here is CASGTGDYTDTQYF. CDR3 nucleotides: TGTGCCAGCGGGACCGGGGATTACACAGATACGCAGTATTTT.

Of note for this clone: A read error may account for a junction end that differs from germline. The genes are TRBV7-7 and TRBJ2-2; TRBD1 aligns across 7 bases. CDR1 is SSHAT, CDR2 FNYEAQ, per germline (reference sequence). The CDR3 totals 14 residues. CDR3 sequence: CASSLGGTDGELFF. CDR3 nucleotides: TGTGCTAGCAGCTTAGGGGGCACCGACGGGGAGCTGTTTTTT.

The rearrangement uses TRBV15 and TRBJ2-1; 14 bases are a match to TRBD2. V shed 0 bases, J shed 0 bases, and the junction held 10 bases outside the gene matches. Per germline, CDR1 LNHNV and CDR2 YYDKDF (reference sequence). The CDR3 spans 21 residues. The CDR3 spells CATSRDLSGTSGGDSYNEQFF. In nucleotides, the CDR3 is TGTGCCACCAGCAGAGATCTGTCCGGGACTAGCGGGGGCGACTCCTACAATGAGCAGTTCTTC.

The chain couples TRBV4-3 to TRBJ2-2; the match to TRBD2 covers 8 bases. J gave up 4 bases and V 6 bases, and 13 bases lay outside the gene matches. The CDR3 extends over 17 amino acids. Germline V gives CDR1 LGHNA, CDR2 YSLEER. CDR3 DNA sequence: TGCGCCAGCAGTCTTCCTATGGCGGGGGGAGGCACCGGGGAGCTGTTTTTT. Protein: CASSLPMAGGGTGELFF.